This T cell receptor beta chain appears in the sequencing data of a study of long-term antiretroviral therapy in people with HIV. Across the whole study: Samples collected earliest predate the 2015 immediate-ART recommendation by about a decade. Study conclusions and caveats: Comparison with controls showed narrower CDR3 length ranges in HIV repertoires.

Per individual, the PBMC samples numbered at least one pre-ART and at least two post-ART. To note about this clone: What it binds is not known.

Sequencing used immunoSEQ v3.0 at survey level. Sequencing set out to capture roughly 35,000-50,000 T-cell genomes per sample. TCRdb keeps only in-frame clones here, not all; method: immunoSEQ multiplex PCR. The data contain 35,000 to 40,000 clones, roughly four fifths of them singletons. The CDR3 length is 13 residues. The V end lost 5 bases, the J end lost 5 bases, and 12 bases lay between the germline ends. Germline V gene lookup returns CDR1 SGHTA and CDR2 FQGNSA. The clonotype originates from a man aged 18 to 35 with HIV. V usage is TRBV7-2 and J usage is TRBJ2-5; tentative D call: TRBD1 (6 bases). Specimen: unsorted PBMCs, collected 0.3 years after starting antiretroviral therapy. CDR3: CASSGWGLETQYF. CDR3 coding DNA: TGTGCCAGCAGCGGCTGGGGGCTGGAGACCCAGTACTTC.